These T cell receptor beta chains were read from a single sample in a study of blood T cell repertoires in COVID-19. TCRdb's table, derived via immunoSEQ multiplex PCR, lists solely in-frame clones and lacks some. Of some 140,000 clones in the sample, 91% are singletons; the top ten hold 0.55%. Sequencing was carried out using peripheral blood. These receptors originate from a man aged 45-65 years with acute or convalescent COVID-19. Both conserved end residues are part of each CDR3. The D gene is left open where the match is weak. The size field is filled for only some rows; it gives once, few, many or a size class.

TRBJ1-4 | TRBD1 | TRBV30 | NA | CAWSPRQGDNEKLFF | TGTGCCTGGAGCCCCCGACAGGGGGACAATGAAAAACTGTTTTTT
TRBJ2-7 | TRBD2 | TRBV2 | once | CASSSYSGRAHEQYF | TGTGCCAGCAGTTCCTATAGCGGGAGGGCCCACGAGCAGTACTTC
TRBJ1-1 | NA | TRBV5-5 | once | CASSLWGGTEAFF | TGTGCCAGCAGCTTATGGGGAGGCACTGAAGCTTTCTTT
TRBJ2-7 | NA | TRBV14 | NA | CASSPATYEQYF | TGTGCCAGCAGCCCCGCGACCTACGAGCAGTACTTC
TRBJ2-1 | TRBD2 | TRBV4-2 | once | CASSQDERGGRDEQFF | TGTGCCAGCAGCCAAGACGAGCGCGGAGGGAGGGATGAGCAGTTCTTC
TRBJ2-7 | TRBD2 | TRBV11-2 | NA | CASSSGLEVEQYF | TGTGCCAGCAGCTCGGGACTAGAGGTCGAGCAGTACTTC
TRBJ1-6 | NA | TRBV2 | NA | CASSEAVNSPLHF | TGTGCCAGCAGTGAGGCAGTCAATTCACCCCTCCACTTT
TRBJ1-1 | TRBD1 | TRBV19 | few | CASEGEQGWSRNTEAFF | TGTGCCAGTGAAGGAGAACAGGGGTGGAGTAGGAACACTGAAGCTTTCTTT
TRBJ2-2 | NA | TRBV24-1 | NA | CATRASTTASNTGELFF | TGTGCCACCAGGGCCTCTACGACAGCTTCGAACACCGGGGAGCTGTTTTTT
TRBJ1-6 | NA | TRBV9 | few | CASSATGTVNSPLHF | TGTGCCAGCAGCGCAACCGGGACTGTAAATTCACCCCTCCACTTT
TRBJ1-2 | NA | TRBV24-1 | NA | CATSVYGLSYGYTF | TGTGCCACCAGTGTGTACGGACTATCCTATGGCTACACCTTC
TRBJ2-2 | NA | TRBV10-1 | once | CASSEGGTGELFF | TGCGCCAGCAGTGAGGGAGGTACCGGGGAGCTGTTTTTT
TRBJ1-2 | NA | TRBV5-1 | NA | CASSLRQGDYGYTF | TGCGCCAGCAGCTTGCGGCAGGGTGATTATGGCTACACCTTC
TRBJ1-1 | TRBD1 | TRBV7-9 | NA | CASSSPQGVNTEAFF | TGTGCCAGCAGTTCACCACAGGGGGTTAACACTGAAGCTTTCTTT
TRBJ2-1 | NA | TRBV6-5 | few | CASRPRGMKYEQFF | TGTGCCAGCAGACCCAGGGGAATGAAGTATGAGCAGTTCTTC
TRBJ1-5 | NA | TRBV6-5 | NA | CASRRDRSQPQHF | TGTGCCAGCAGAAGAGACAGGAGTCAGCCCCAGCATTTT
TRBJ2-7 | NA | TRBV7-2 | NA | CASSLDAGTFYEQYF | TGTGCCAGCAGCTTAGATGCCGGTACTTTCTACGAGCAGTACTTC